Listed below are T cell receptor beta chains from one sample, sequenced in a study of blood T cell repertoires in COVID-19. Profiling relied on immunoSEQ multiplex PCR, and the TCRdb table lists in-frame clones only, not all of them. Counted here are about 190,000 clones, 70% to 90% occurring once; the ten biggest clones make up 5.1%. Sequences were obtained from peripheral blood. These receptors all come from a woman aged 65 to 85 with active or convalescent COVID-19. CDR3s include the opening cysteine and the closing phenylalanine or tryptophan. D genes are given only for firm matches. The size entry is marked missing in some rows and otherwise reads once, few, many or a size class.

v_call	j_call	d_call	clone_size	cdr3_nt	cdr3_aa
TRBV6-5	TRBJ1-2	TRBD1	.	TGTGCCAGCAGGGCCGGGCAGGGGGCAGGAGGCTACACCTTC	CASRAGQGAGGYTF
TRBV6-5	TRBJ2-4	TRBD2	few	TGTGCCAGCAGTTGGGGGGGGGCCAAAAACATTCAGTACTTC	CASSWGGAKNIQYF
TRBV18	TRBJ2-3	TRBD2	.	TGTGCCAGCTCACCAGCGGGGGAGGCTAGCCCAGATACGCAGTATTTT	CASSPAGEASPDTQYF
TRBV23-1	TRBJ2-1	.	.	TGCGCCAGCAGTCAAGCCCTTGGGGCCGGGGAGCAGTTCTTC	CASSQALGAGEQFF
TRBV4-1	TRBJ2-5	.	.	TGCGCCAGCAGCCACCCAAAGGGGTCGTCCCAAGAGACCCAGTACTTC	CASSHPKGSSQETQYF
TRBV6-7	TRBJ1-2	.	.	TGTGCCAGCAGCGGGGGGGGCCGGTGGGCATATGGCTACACCTTC	CASSGGGRWAYGYTF
TRBV28	TRBJ1-1	.	.	TGTGCCAGCAGGAGCCTGTCTGCTATTGAAGCTTTCTTT	CASRSLSAIEAFF
TRBV5-4	TRBJ2-7	.	.	TGTGCCAGCAGCTTGGGAGCTACCGGGAACTCCTACGAGCAGTACTTC	CASSLGATGNSYEQYF
TRBV19	TRBJ2-2	.	few	TGTGCCAGCAAACCCCAGTGGGGGCAGGTATGGGACACCGGGGAGCTGTTTTTT	CASKPQWGQVWDTGELFF
TRBV27	TRBJ2-6	TRBD1	.	TGTGCCGGACAGGGGCGCCCTGGGGCCAACGTCCTGACTTTC	CAGQGRPGANVLTF
TRBV28	TRBJ1-4	.	few	TGTGCCAGCAGTTTATCCGACACCAACAGGGATTGGGAAAAACTGTTTTTT	CASSLSDTNRDWEKLFF
TRBV5-6	TRBJ1-4	.	.	TGTGCCAGCAGCTTGCCCGGGGGGAATGAAAAACTGTTTTTT	CASSLPGGNEKLFF
TRBV9	TRBJ2-3	TRBD2	.	TGTGCCAGCAGCCCCGGACTAGCGGGGGACCGGGATACGCAGTATTTT	CASSPGLAGDRDTQYF
TRBV25-1	TRBJ1-2	.	few	TGTGCCAGCAGTGAGCAGGGGCAGATGTACACCTTC	CASSEQGQMYTF
TRBV2	TRBJ1-4	.	.	TGTGCCAGCATGGGGCGGACATCCCGGAAGGAAAAACTGTTTTTT	CASMGRTSRKEKLFF
TRBV5-1	TRBJ1-2	.	.	TGCGCCAGCAGCTTGGTGTCAGGGGCGACCTATGGCTACACCTTC	CASSLVSGATYGYTF
TRBV6-5	TRBJ1-5	.	.	TGTGCCAGCAGTCTAAATCAGCCCCAGCATTTT	CASSLNQPQHF
TRBV27	TRBJ1-2	.	.	TGTGCCAGCAGTTGGGATGCAGGGAACTATGGCTACACCTTC	CASSWDAGNYGYTF